This TCR beta chain emerged from a study of T-cell memory formation after mild COVID-19. Germline V CDR1 and CDR2: SGDLS, YYNGEE. The V segment lost 0 bases and the J segment 6 bases; nucleotides outside the gene matches: 3. The CDR3 consists of 14 residues. This clonotype occurred once. What it binds is not known. Regarding the study as a whole: Pre-infection memory contained some responding clones, which suggested that cross-reactive memory had joined.

TCRdb reprocessed the 5' RACE reads with MiXCR, giving one entry per CDR3 protein. The sample includes under 200,000 distinct CDR3 sequences, more than 9% of them seen just once. The origin of this receptor is a young man who had mild COVID-19 (a few samples of this study predate the infection). Cell type and time point are not known. This chain links TRBV9 with TRBJ2-7; 10 bases agree with TRBD1. Sequencing was done on a sample of PBMCs or a T cell subset sorted from them (not recorded which). The CDR3 here is CASSVEDRGAEQYF. The CDR3 region has the DNA TGTGCCAGCAGCGTAGAGGACAGGGGGGCCGAGCAGTACTTC.